This T cell receptor beta chain was sequenced during a study of long-term antiretroviral therapy in people with HIV. Researchers report immunoSEQ v3.0 was run at survey level. Using immunoSEQ multiplex PCR, the repertoire was profiled, and TCRdb retains in-frame clones only, with some absent. This sample has about 20,000 clones, with 60% to 85% found just once. A single count supports this clone. Germline lookup yields CDR1 MNHEY and CDR2 SVGAGI. The CDR3 contains 15 residues. Trimming took off 6 bases at V and 7 bases at J, with 19 bases between the two ends. The source material was unsorted PBMCs, sampled 2.9 years after starting antiretroviral therapy. The chain has TRBV6-5 and TRBJ1-5, with D possibly TRBD1 on 5 matching bases. The clonotype originates from a woman aged 25-40 years with HIV. CDR3 residues: CASRSAGAAGQPQHF. CDR3 DNA: TGTGCCAGCAGATCCGCTGGGGCGGCTGGACAGCCCCAGCATTTT.